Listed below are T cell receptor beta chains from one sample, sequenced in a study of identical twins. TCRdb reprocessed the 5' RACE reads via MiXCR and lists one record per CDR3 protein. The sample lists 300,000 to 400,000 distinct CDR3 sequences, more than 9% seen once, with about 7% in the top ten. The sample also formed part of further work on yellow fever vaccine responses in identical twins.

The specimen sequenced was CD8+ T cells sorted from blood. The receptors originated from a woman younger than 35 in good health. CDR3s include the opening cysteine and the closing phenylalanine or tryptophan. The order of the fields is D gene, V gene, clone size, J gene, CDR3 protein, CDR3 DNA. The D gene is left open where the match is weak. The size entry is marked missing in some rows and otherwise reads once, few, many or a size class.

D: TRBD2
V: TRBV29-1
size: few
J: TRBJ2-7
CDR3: CSVEASTGGRYYEQYF
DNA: TGCAGCGTTGAGGCCTCGACGGGCGGGAGGTACTACGAGCAGTACTTC

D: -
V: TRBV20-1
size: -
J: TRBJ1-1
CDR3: CSARQTGNTEAFF
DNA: TGCAGTGCTCGACAGACGGGGAACACTGAAGCTTTCTTT

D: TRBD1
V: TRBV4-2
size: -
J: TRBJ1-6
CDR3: CASSQHRQGSYNSPLHF
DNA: TGTGCCAGCAGCCAACATAGACAGGGATCCTATAATTCACCCCTCCACTTT

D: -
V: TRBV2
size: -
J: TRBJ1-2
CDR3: CATALPNSVGYGYTF
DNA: TGTGCCACGGCCCTCCCTAATTCCGTGGGATATGGCTACACCTTC

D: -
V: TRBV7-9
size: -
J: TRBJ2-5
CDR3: CASSLESEPTLATQYF
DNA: TGTGCCAGCAGCTTAGAATCAGAACCAACCTTGGCGACCCAGTACTTC

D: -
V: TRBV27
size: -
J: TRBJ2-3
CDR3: CASSSPQGLVTDTQYF
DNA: TGTGCCAGCAGTTCCCCCCAGGGGCTAGTCACAGATACGCAGTATTTT

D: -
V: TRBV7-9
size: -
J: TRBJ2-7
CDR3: CASSVYSGPNYEQYF
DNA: TGTGCCAGCAGCGTCTACTCGGGACCGAACTACGAGCAGTACTTC

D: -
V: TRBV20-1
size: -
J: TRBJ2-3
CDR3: CSANQGRTYHTQYF
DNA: TGCAGTGCTAATCAGGGTCGTACGTACCATACGCAGTATTTT

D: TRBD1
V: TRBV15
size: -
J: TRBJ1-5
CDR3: CATSPRQGVRPQHF
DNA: TGTGCCACCAGCCCTCGACAGGGGGTACGACCCCAGCATTTT

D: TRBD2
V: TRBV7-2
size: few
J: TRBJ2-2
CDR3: CASSLPQREVNTGELFF
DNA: TGTGCCAGCAGCCTACCCCAGCGGGAGGTAAACACCGGGGAGCTGTTTTTT

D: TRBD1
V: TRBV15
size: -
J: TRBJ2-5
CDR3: CATSPEGQIQETQYF
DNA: TGTGCCACCAGCCCAGAGGGACAGATCCAAGAGACCCAGTACTTC

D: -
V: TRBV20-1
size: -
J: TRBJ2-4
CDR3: CSARDIGELAKNIQYF
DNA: TGCAGTGCTAGAGATATTGGGGAACTAGCCAAAAACATTCAGTACTTC

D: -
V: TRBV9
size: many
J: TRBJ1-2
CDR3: CATRQGGGYTF
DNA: TGTGCCACCCGCCAGGGCGGGGGCTACACCTTC

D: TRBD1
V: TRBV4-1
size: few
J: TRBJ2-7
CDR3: CASSQIGQGAYEQYF
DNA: TGCGCCAGCAGCCAAATCGGACAGGGGGCCTACGAGCAGTACTTC

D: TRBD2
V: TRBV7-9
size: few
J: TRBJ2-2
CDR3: CASSPGTSGKVGELFF
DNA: TGTGCCAGCAGCCCGGGGACTAGCGGGAAGGTCGGGGAGCTGTTTTTT

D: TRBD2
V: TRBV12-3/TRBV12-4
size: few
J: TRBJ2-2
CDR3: CASSLIAGNTGELFF
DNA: TGTGCCAGCAGTTTAATAGCGGGGAACACCGGGGAGCTGTTTTTT

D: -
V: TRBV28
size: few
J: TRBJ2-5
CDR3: CASTKPAETQYF
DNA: TGTGCCAGCACCAAGCCCGCGGAGACCCAGTACTTC

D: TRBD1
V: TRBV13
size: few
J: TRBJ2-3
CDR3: CASSQRTGVLNTQYF
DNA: TGTGCCAGCAGCCAAAGGACAGGGGTGTTGAATACGCAGTATTTT